This TCR beta chain emerged from a study of T cells in Graves' hyperthyroidism and ophthalmopathy. V lost 7 bases, J lost 6 bases, and 11 bases stayed unmatched. Germline assignment: CDR1 DFQATT and CDR2 SNEGSKA (reference sequence). CDR3 length: 15 residues. Orbital computed tomography, thyroid ultrasound, serum thyroxine and TRAb, and clinical symptoms together informed the diagnoses. Researchers amplified the TCR beta CDR3 regions from RNA transcripts. The HTBI primer set was used in a first-round RT-PCR of the TCR CDR3. TCRdb recomputed calls from the multiplex PCR reads with MiXCR, one row per CDR3 protein. The table shows about 300,000 distinct CDR3 sequences, with roughly a fifth occurring only once. This clonotype was recorded at least ten times.

The chain has TRBV20-1 and TRBJ2-7, with 14 bases that match TRBD2. Source material: blood. The sequence came from a man aged 50-60 years with Graves' ophthalmopathy. CDR3 sequence reads: CSVDVRLAGGLEQYF. The CDR3 DNA is TGCAGTGTCGACGTGAGACTAGCGGGAGGGCTCGAGCAGTACTTC.